A single sample gave rise to the 27 T cell receptor beta chains below, sequenced in a study of blood T cell repertoires in COVID-19 (TCRdb year 2020). The protocol used for the library was the immunoSEQ multiplex PCR assay. Entries here come from immuneACCESS through TCRdb and include only in-frame sequences with V and J called. Some clones fail to appear in such tables; in the studies checked, an unresolved V gene covers under half of the shortfall, and the cause of the remainder is unknown. Within this sample are a few hundred thousand clones, with approximately 85% of them counted one time only. The ten largest clonotypes hold about 0.7% of the sample. Input material: peripheral blood. The source is a human donor in a cohort sampled during active COVID-19.

The DNA of the CDR3 is TGTGCCAGCAGAAGGGGACTAGCGGGCACGAACACCGGGGAGCTGTTTTTT. It translates to CASRRGLAGTNTGELFF. The chain uses TRBV13 and TRBJ2-2; 12 nucleotides align to TRBD2. V was pared by 6 bases and J by 0 bases, with 5 bases of the junction left unmatched. Germline CDR1 and CDR2: PRHDT and FYEKMQ (reference sequence). There are 17 residues in the CDR3.

This sequence joins TRBV10-3 and TRBJ2-1; 8 bases line up with TRBD1. V gave up 3 bases and J gave up 0 bases; unmatched junction bases: 1. There are 15 residues in the CDR3. Germline loops: CDR1 ENHRY, CDR2 SYGVKD. The CDR3 bases are TGTGCCATCAGTGACACAGGGGGCTCCTACAATGAGCAGTTCTTC. Encoded protein: CAISDTGGSYNEQFF.

V gene TRBV7-2 combines with J gene TRBJ1-1, with D unresolved. CDR3 length equals 15 residues. The V end lost 5 bases, the J end lost 0 bases, and 13 bases lay between the germline ends. CDR1 and CDR2 (germline): SGHTA, FQGNSA. Here the CDR3 DNA reads TGTGCCAGCAGCCTCGGAGGTATGTTGAACACTGAAGCTTTCTTT. It yields the protein CASSLGGMLNTEAFF.

V and J are TRBV23-1 and TRBJ2-7; TRBD2 matches 8 bases. TRBV23-1 is assigned to the ORF class and has an uncertain function. The CDR3 covers 15 residues. V lost 6 bases and J lost 2; bases outside the gene matches: 9. The DNA of the CDR3 is TGCGCCAGCAGCCCGGGGGGGGGCCAACCCTACGAGCAGTACTTC. Translating it yields CASSPGGGQPYEQYF.

The chain recombines TRBV28 with TRBJ1-2; 12 bases agree with TRBD1. From germline, CDR1 is MDHEN and CDR2 SYDVKM. The J segment lost 5 bases and the V segment lost 5 bases, leaving 12 bases of the junction unmatched. The CDR3 is 17 amino acids. The CDR3 sequence: CASSVGGTGGAKYGYTF. DNA for the CDR3: TGTGCCAGCAGTGTTGGGGGGACAGGGGGCGCAAAGTATGGCTACACCTTC.

This clone came up a few times. The rearrangement joins TRBV18 to TRBJ1-1; D gene uncertain. CDR3 length equals 13 residues. Per germline, CDR1 KGHSH and CDR2 LQKENI. Trimming took 3 bases from V and 0 from J, leaving 5 bases between them. The CDR3 sequence is CASSPQMNTEAFF. In DNA, the CDR3 is TGTGCCAGCTCACCCCAGATGAACACTGAAGCTTTCTTT.

The chain uses TRBV10-1 and TRBJ2-7; D is possibly TRBD2 (5 bases). Trimming took off 2 bases at V and 4 bases at J, with 18 bases between the two ends. CDR1 and CDR2 from the germline V gene are WNHNN and SYGVQD (reference sequence). The CDR3 is 16 residues long. The CDR3 loop is CASSEGKTSGLYEQYF. CDR3 coding DNA: TGCGCCAGCAGTGAGGGAAAAACAAGCGGATTGTACGAGCAGTACTTC.

The chain recombines TRBV7-2 with TRBJ1-2; 8 bases fit TRBD1. The germline V gene encodes CDR1 SGHTA and CDR2 FQGNSA. The ends lost 5 bases at V and 5 bases at J; junction bases unmatched: 7. The CDR3 has 14 residues. The CDR3 nucleotides read TGTGCCAGCAGCACAGACAGGGGAACTTATGGCTACACCTTC. Translation gives CASSTDRGTYGYTF.

Only one count was recorded for this clone. J is TRBJ1-5 and V is TRBV18, with TRBD1 as a possible D gene (5 bases). The germline V gene encodes CDR1 KGHSH and CDR2 LQKENI. V shed 4 bases and J shed 4 bases, with 11 bases lying between them. This CDR3 is built from 14 residues. The CDR3 protein is CASSLGGGNQPQHF. The CDR3 region has the DNA TGTGCCAGCTCACTCGGGGGAGGGAATCAGCCCCAGCATTTT.

This clone was seen more than once but under ten times. V usage is TRBV2 and J usage is TRBJ2-1, with D tentatively TRBD2 (6 bases). The CDR3 loop spans 13 amino acids. CDR1 and CDR2 from the germline V gene are SNHLY and FYNNEI. Between the trimmed V and J ends, which lost 6 bases and 9 bases, there was a span of 15 bases. CDR3 residues: CASSVQTSAEQFF. DNA of the CDR3: TGTGCCAGCAGCGTCCAGACTAGTGCTGAGCAGTTCTTC.

The CDR3: CATSRVPFQGATDTQYF. The CDR3 nucleotides read TGTGCCACCAGCAGAGTCCCCTTTCAGGGGGCGACAGATACGCAGTATTTT. The rearrangement uses TRBV15 and TRBJ2-3, with 8 bases aligning to TRBD1. From germline, CDR1 is LNHNV and CDR2 YYDKDF (reference sequence). The CDR3 covers 17 residues. Trimming removed 1 base from V and 3 bases from J; junction bases left unmatched: 9.

This clone appeared a single time. The rearrangement uses TRBV7-3 and TRBJ2-7, with 7 nucleotides matching TRBD2. The germline gives CDR1 SGHTA, CDR2 FQGTGA. This CDR3 has 15 residues. V lost 1 base, J lost 4 bases, and 7 bases stayed unmatched. This CDR3 reads CASSLIGAGAYEQYF. The DNA of the CDR3 is TGTGCCAGCAGCTTAATAGGGGCGGGAGCTTACGAGCAGTACTTC.

The chain employs TRBV2 and TRBJ1-1; 7 bases are a match to TRBD1. Germline CDR1 is SNHLY and CDR2 is FYNNEI. The CDR3 totals 14 residues. The V segment lost 6 bases and the J segment 4 bases; nucleotides outside the gene matches: 8. The CDR3 protein is CASSTDREITEAFF. Here the CDR3 DNA reads TGTGCCAGCAGCACCGACAGGGAAATCACTGAAGCTTTCTTT.

The J gene is TRBJ1-6, the V gene TRBV5-1; D gene ambiguous. V lost 6 bases and J 9 bases, leaving 16 bases between the germline ends. Germline V CDR1 and CDR2: SGHRS, YFSETQ. The CDR3 runs to 14 residues. Written as DNA, the CDR3 is TGCGCCAGCAACTCCGAAAGCTGGTCTTCACCCCTCCACTTT. Translated, it gives CASNSESWSSPLHF.

The chain couples TRBV28 to TRBJ2-7; 10 nucleotides agree with TRBD1. This CDR3 has 15 residues. With V trimmed by 7 bases and J by 7 bases, 13 bases remained unmatched. Germline V gene lookup returns CDR1 MDHEN and CDR2 SYDVKM. The CDR3 loop reads CASTTVGTGVSEQYF. The CDR3 coding sequence is TGTGCCAGCACCACGGTGGGGACAGGGGTATCTGAGCAGTACTTC.

The chain uses TRBV7-9 and TRBJ2-7, with TRBD2 matching 7 bases. The CDR3 covers 14 residues. V was pared by 4 bases and J by 8 bases, with 11 bases of the junction left unmatched. Germline V gene sequence: CDR1 SEHNR, CDR2 FQNEAQ (reference sequence). CDR3 DNA sequence: TGTGCCAGCAGCTATCCTGGGGGGGGACGACAGCAGTACTTC. It specifies CASSYPGGGRQQYF.

V and J are TRBV27 and TRBJ2-7; TRBD2 matches 8 bases. CDR1 is MNHEY and CDR2 is SMNVEV in the germline V gene (reference sequence). With 6 bases clipped from V and 1 base from J, the junction kept 11 bases outside the gene matches. The CDR3 runs 16 residues. For the CDR3, the DNA is TGTGCCAGCAGCTTTGGTACTAGCGGTTCGTCCTACGAGCAGTACTTC. Translating it yields CASSFGTSGSSYEQYF.

The V gene is TRBV7-2, the J gene TRBJ2-5; TRBD2 matches 8 bases. CDR1 SGHTA and CDR2 FQGNSA come from the germline V gene. CDR3 length: 14 amino acids. The J segment lost 2 bases and the V segment lost 8 bases, leaving 7 bases of the junction unmatched. CDR3: CASGRAGGQETQYF. The CDR3 DNA reads TGTGCCAGCGGTAGGGCGGGAGGACAAGAGACCCAGTACTTC.

The gene calls are TRBV18 and TRBJ2-5; 8 bases are shared with TRBD1. V dropped 4 bases and J dropped 4; count of bases not matched to a gene: 8. The germline gives CDR1 KGHSH, CDR2 LQKENI. This CDR3 is built from 15 residues. The CDR3 is CASSLSQGAVETQYF. The DNA of the CDR3 is TGTGCCAGCTCACTCAGCCAGGGGGCGGTAGAGACCCAGTACTTC.

The J gene is TRBJ1-5, the V gene TRBV30, with 7 bases aligning to TRBD1. This CDR3 is built from 15 residues. The J segment lost 5 bases and the V segment lost 1 base, leaving 8 bases of the junction unmatched. The germline V gene encodes CDR1 GTSNPN and CDR2 SVGIG (reference sequence). The CDR3 bases are TGTGCCTGGAGTGCCCCCGGGACAGCTTATCAGCCCCAGCATTTT. This codes for CAWSAPGTAYQPQHF.

This chain uses TRBV7-2 with TRBJ1-6, with no clear D. This CDR3 comprises 12 residues. In germline, CDR1 is SGHTA, CDR2 FQGNSA. Trimming pared 3 bases from V and 11 bases from J, leaving 8 bases between. The CDR3 reads CASSFPGTPLHF. Here the CDR3 DNA reads TGTGCCAGCAGCTTCCCGGGAACACCCCTCCACTTT.

V is TRBV5-8 and J is TRBJ2-1; weak D call: TRBD2 (6 bases). The CDR3 is 15 amino acids. The germline V gene encodes CDR1 SGHTS and CDR2 YDEGEE. The V end was cut by 2 bases, the J end by 2 bases, with 11 bases between. The CDR3 DNA sequence: TGTGCCAGCAGCTTCGGGGGAATCGCCTACAATGAGCAGTTCTTC. Its translation: CASSFGGIAYNEQFF.

This chain uses TRBV30 with TRBJ2-1, with TRBD1 matching 7 bases. Germline V CDR1 and CDR2: GTSNPN, SVGIG (reference sequence). The CDR3 is 18 amino acids. V gave up 2 bases and J gave up 8 bases; unmatched junction bases: 21. The CDR3 loop reads CAWSPPRLTGSSWDEQFF. CDR3 in DNA: TGTGCCTGGAGTCCCCCCCGATTGACAGGGTCTAGCTGGGATGAGCAGTTCTTC.

A single count supports this clone. The chain uses TRBV30 and TRBJ1-5; maybe TRBD1 (6 bases). V was clipped by 2 bases and J by 7 bases, with 15 bases between them. The CDR3 totals 14 residues. Germline V gene lookup returns CDR1 GTSNPN and CDR2 SVGIG (reference sequence). The CDR3 bases are TGTGCCTGGAGTCGGGGGGGGGCAGGGCAGCCCCAGCATTTT. Amino acid sequence: CAWSRGGAGQPQHF.

In this sample, this clone turned up once. The chain joins TRBV7-9 to TRBJ1-6; tentatively, D is TRBD1 (6 bases). This CDR3 is built from 15 residues. The V end lost 10 bases, the J end lost 5 bases, and 18 bases lay between the germline ends. Per germline, CDR1 SEHNR and CDR2 FQNEAQ (reference sequence). CDR3 residues: CATPGRGLDNSPLHF. CDR3 in DNA: TGTGCCACCCCGGGCAGGGGCCTGGATAATTCACCCCTCCACTTT.

The chain links TRBV11-3 to TRBJ2-2, with 9 bases that match TRBD2. In germline, CDR1 is SGHNT, CDR2 YENEEA. V lost 5 bases and J lost 6; bases outside the gene matches: 1. CDR3 length equals 13 residues. DNA for the CDR3: TGTGCCAGCAGCCTAGCGGGGTCCGGGGAGCTGTTTTTT. This translates into CASSLAGSGELFF.

J is TRBJ1-2 and V is TRBV7-9, with D hard to call. V gave up 5 bases and J gave up 4 bases, with 11 bases separating them. The CDR3 is made up of 13 amino acids. The germline CDR1 and CDR2 sequences are SEHNR and FQNEAQ (reference sequence). CDR3 sequence: CASSPGWVYGYTF. DNA of the CDR3: TGTGCCAGCAGCCCAGGTTGGGTCTATGGCTACACCTTC.